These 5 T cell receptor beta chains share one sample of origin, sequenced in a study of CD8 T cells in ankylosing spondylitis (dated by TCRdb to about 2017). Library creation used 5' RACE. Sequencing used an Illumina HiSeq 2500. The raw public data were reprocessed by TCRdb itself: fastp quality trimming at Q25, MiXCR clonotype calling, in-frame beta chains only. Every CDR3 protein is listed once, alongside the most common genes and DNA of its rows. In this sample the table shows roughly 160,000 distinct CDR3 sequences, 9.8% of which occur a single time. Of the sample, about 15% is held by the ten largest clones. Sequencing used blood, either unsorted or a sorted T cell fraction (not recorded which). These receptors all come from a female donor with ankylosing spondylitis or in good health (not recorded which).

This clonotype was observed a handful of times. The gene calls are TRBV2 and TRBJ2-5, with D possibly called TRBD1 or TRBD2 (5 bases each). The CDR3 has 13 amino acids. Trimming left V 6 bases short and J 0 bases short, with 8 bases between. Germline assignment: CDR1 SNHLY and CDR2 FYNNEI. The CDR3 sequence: CASRGTDQETQYF. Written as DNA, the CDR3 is TGTGCCAGCAGGGGGACCGACCAAGAGACCCAGTACTTC.

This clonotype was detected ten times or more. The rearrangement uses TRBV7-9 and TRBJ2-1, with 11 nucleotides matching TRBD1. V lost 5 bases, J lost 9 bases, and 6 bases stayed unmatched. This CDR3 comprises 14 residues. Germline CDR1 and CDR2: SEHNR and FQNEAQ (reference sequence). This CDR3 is CASSPGQGASEQFF. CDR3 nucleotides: TGTGCCAGCAGCCCCGGACAGGGGGCGTCTGAGCAGTTCTTC.

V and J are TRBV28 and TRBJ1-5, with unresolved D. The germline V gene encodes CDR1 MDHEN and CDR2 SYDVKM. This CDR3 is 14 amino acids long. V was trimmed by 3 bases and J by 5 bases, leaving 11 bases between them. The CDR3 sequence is CASSLEGGDQPQHF. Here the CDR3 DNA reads TGTGCCAGCAGTTTGGAGGGTGGGGATCAGCCCCAGCATTTT.

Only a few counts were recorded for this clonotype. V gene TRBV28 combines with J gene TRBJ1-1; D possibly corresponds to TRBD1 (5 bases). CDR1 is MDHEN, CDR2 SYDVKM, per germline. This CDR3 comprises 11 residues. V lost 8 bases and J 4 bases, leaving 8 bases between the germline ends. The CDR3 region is CASGDGTEAFF. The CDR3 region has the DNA TGTGCCAGCGGGGACGGCACTGAAGCTTTCTTT.

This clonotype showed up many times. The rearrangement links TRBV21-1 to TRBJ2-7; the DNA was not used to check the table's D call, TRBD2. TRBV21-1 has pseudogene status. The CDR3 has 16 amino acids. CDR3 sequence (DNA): TGTGCCAGCAGCAAATCGATGGCGGGAACCTTCTACGAGCAGTACTTC. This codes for CASSKSMAGTFYEQYF.